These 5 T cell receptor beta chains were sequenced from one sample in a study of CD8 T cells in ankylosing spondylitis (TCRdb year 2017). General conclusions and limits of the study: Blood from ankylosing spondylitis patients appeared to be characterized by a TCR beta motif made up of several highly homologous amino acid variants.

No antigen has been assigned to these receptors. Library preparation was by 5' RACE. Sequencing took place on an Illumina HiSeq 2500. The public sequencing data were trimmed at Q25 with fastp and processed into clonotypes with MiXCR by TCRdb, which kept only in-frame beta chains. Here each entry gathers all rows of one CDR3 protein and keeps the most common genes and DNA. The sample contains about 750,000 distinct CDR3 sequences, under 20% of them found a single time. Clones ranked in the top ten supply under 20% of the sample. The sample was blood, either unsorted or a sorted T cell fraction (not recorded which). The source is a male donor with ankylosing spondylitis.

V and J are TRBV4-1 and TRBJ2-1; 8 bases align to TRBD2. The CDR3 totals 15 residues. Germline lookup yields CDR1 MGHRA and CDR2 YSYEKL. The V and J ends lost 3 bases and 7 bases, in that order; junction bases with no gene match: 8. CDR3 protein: CASSHPGLDRNEQFF. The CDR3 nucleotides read TGCGCCAGCAGCCATCCGGGACTAGATAGAAATGAGCAGTTCTTC.

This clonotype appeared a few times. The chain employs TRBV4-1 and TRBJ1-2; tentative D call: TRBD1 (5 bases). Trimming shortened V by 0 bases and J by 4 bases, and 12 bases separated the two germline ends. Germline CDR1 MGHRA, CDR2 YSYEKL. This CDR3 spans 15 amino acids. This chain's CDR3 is CASSQDGGAGYGYTF. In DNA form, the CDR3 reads TGCGCCAGCAGCCAAGATGGTGGGGCCGGCTATGGCTACACCTTC.

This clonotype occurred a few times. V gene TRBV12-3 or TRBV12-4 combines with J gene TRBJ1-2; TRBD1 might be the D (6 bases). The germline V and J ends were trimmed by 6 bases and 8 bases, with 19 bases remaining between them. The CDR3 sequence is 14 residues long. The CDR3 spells CASSLTTGLEGYTF. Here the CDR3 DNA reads TGTGCCAGCAGCCTCACCACAGGGCTTGAGGGCTACACCTTC.

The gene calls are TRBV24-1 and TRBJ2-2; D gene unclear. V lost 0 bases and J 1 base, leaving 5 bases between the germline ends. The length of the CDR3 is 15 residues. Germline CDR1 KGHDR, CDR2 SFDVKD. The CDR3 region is CATSDLTLNTGELFF. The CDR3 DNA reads TGTGCCACCAGTGATTTGACCCTGAACACCGGGGAGCTGTTTTTT.

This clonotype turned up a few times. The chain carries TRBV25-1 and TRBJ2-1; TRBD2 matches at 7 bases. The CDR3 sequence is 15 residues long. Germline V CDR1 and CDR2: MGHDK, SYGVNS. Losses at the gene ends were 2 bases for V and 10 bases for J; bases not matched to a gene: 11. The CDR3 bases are TGTGCCAGCAGTGAAACGGGCGGGAGATCCAGCGAGCAGTTCTTC. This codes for CASSETGGRSSEQFF.